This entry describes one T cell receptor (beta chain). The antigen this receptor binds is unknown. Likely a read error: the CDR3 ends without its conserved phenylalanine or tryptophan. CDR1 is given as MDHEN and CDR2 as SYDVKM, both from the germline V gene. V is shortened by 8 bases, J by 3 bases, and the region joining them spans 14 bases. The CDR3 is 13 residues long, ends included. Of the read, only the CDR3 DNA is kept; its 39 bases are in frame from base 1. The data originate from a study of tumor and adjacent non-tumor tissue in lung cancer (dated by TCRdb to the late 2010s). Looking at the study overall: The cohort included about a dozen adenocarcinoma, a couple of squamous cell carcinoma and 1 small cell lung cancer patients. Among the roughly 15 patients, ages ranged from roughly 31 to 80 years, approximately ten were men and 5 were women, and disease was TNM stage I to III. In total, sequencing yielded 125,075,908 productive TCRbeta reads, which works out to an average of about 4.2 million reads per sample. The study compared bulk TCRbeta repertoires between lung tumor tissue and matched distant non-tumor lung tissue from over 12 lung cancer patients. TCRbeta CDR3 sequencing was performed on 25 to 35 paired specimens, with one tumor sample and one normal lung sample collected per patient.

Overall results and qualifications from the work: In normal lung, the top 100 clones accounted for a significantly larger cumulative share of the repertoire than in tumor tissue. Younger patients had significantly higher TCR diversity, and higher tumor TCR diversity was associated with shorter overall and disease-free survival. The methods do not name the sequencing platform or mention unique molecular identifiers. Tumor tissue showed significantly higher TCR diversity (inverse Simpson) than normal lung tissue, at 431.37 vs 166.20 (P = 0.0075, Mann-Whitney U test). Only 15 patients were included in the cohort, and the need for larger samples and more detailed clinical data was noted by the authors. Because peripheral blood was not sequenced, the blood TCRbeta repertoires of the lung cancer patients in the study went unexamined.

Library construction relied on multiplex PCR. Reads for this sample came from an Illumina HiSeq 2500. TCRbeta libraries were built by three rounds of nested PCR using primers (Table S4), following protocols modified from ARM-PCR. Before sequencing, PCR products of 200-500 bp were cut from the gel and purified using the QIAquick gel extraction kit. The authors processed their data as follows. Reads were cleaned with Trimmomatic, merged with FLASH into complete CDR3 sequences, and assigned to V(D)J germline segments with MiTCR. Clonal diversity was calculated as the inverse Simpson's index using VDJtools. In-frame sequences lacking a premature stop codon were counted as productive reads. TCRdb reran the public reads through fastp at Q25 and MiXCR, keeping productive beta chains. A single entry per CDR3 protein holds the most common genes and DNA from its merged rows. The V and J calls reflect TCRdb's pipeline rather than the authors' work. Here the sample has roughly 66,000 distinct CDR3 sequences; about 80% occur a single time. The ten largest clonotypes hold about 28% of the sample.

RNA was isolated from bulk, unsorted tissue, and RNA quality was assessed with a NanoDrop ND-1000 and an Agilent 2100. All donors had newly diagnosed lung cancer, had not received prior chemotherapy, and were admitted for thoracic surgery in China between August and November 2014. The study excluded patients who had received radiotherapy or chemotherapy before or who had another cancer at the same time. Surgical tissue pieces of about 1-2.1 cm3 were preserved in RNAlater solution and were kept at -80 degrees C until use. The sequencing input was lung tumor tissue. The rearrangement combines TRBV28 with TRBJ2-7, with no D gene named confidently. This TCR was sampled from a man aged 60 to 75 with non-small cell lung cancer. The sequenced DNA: TGTGCCAGCCGGTCGGCCCTGGGCTACGAGCAGTACTTA. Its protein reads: CASRSALGYEQYL.